Shown below are 22 T cell receptor beta chains from a single sample sequenced in a study of T cell repertoires in cytomegalovirus infection. One entry per CDR3 protein results from TCRdb running MiXCR on the reads. In the table there are around 260,000 distinct CDR3 sequences, approximately 9% of which are singletons. Sequenced sample: PBMCs. These receptor sequences come from a human donor in good health (CMV status not recorded). Some clones in this sample may be carry-over from other donors' samples.

This clonotype was observed at least ten times. The V and J genes are TRBV7-9 and TRBJ2-2; perhaps TRBD1 as D (6 bases). Looked up from germline, CDR1 is SEHNR and CDR2 is FQNEAQ (reference sequence). Trimming shortened V by 4 bases and J by 1 base, and 13 bases separated the two germline ends. This CDR3 is built from 16 residues. CDR3 amino acids: CASSSRPGENTGELFF. Here the CDR3 DNA reads TGTGCCAGCAGCTCCCGGCCAGGGGAGAACACCGGGGAGCTGTTTTTT.

This clonotype was counted at least ten times. The rearrangement links TRBV12-3 or TRBV12-4 to TRBJ1-1, with D unresolved. The germline V and J ends were trimmed by 5 bases and 5 bases, with 9 bases remaining between them. The CDR3 loop spans 12 amino acids. This chain's CDR3 is CASSDFGTEAFF. Here the CDR3 DNA reads TGTGCCAGCAGTGATTTTGGGACTGAAGCTTTCTTT.

This clonotype has a count of ten or more. The CDR3 region has the DNA TGTGCCAGCACCTTCCGAGCGGGGGGATACAATGAGCAGTTCTTC. This encodes CASTFRAGGYNEQFF. This sequence joins TRBV27 and TRBJ2-1, with 9 nucleotides matching TRBD2. Trimming took 7 bases from V and 4 from J; bases not matched to a gene: 8. CDR3 length equals 15 residues. Germline V gives CDR1 MNHEY, CDR2 SMNVEV (reference sequence).

This clonotype was recorded many times. The chain carries TRBV7-9 and TRBJ2-3; 11 bases are a match to TRBD2. V lost 9 bases, J lost 1 base, and 9 bases stayed unmatched. This CDR3 spans 16 amino acids. The germline V gene encodes CDR1 SEHNR and CDR2 FQNEAQ (reference sequence). The CDR3 DNA reads as TGTGCCAGTTCTAGCGGGGGGTCTAGACGCACAGATACGCAGTATTTT. Encoded protein: CASSSGGSRRTDTQYF.

This clonotype was counted at least ten times. V usage is TRBV7-2 and J usage is TRBJ2-7, with TRBD1 matching 7 bases. CDR1 is SGHTA, CDR2 FQGNSA, per germline. This CDR3 contains 15 residues. With V trimmed by 5 bases and J by 0 bases, 7 bases remained unmatched. CDR3 sequence: CASSERQGSSYEQYF. The CDR3 bases are TGTGCCAGCAGCGAGAGACAGGGTAGCTCCTACGAGCAGTACTTC.

This clonotype showed up just a few times. The rearrangement joins TRBV28 to TRBJ1-2; TRBD1 agrees at 10 bases. Germline V CDR1 and CDR2: MDHEN, SYDVKM. The CDR3 runs 15 residues. V gave up 7 bases and J gave up 8 bases; unmatched junction bases: 13. This chain's CDR3 is CASKSAGQGVRGYTF. CDR3 in DNA: TGTGCCAGCAAGTCCGCCGGACAGGGGGTACGGGGCTACACCTTC.

This clonotype was counted many times. The V call is TRBV5-5, the J call TRBJ1-3; D unresolved. Germline V gene data show CDR1 as SGHKS and CDR2 as YYEKEE (reference sequence). Trimming cost V 4 bases and J 4 bases, with 12 bases left between them. The CDR3 consists of 14 residues. This chain's CDR3 is CASSVSIQGNTIYF. The CDR3 bases are TGTGCCAGCAGCGTATCTATCCAGGGAAACACCATATATTTT.

This clonotype was found many times. The genes are TRBV20-1 and TRBJ1-6; the D gene is possibly TRBD1 (5 bases). The V end lost 3 bases, the J end lost 2 bases, and 14 bases lay between the germline ends. CDR3 length: 16 amino acids. Germline-derived CDR1 and CDR2 are DFQATT and SNEGSKA (reference sequence). CDR3 DNA sequence: TGCAGTGCTAGGGGGGGGAGCGAGCCCTATAATTCACCCCTCCACTTT. It codes for CSARGGSEPYNSPLHF.

There are many counts of this clonotype. The chain links TRBV28 to TRBJ1-2; possibly TRBD1 for D (5 bases). The V and J ends lost 8 bases and 8 bases respectively, with 15 bases between them. The germline V gene has CDR1 MDHEN and CDR2 SYDVKM. The CDR3 contains 12 residues. The CDR3, as DNA: TGTGCCAGCCGGGGGGGGTTGAGAGGCTACACCTTC. It translates to CASRGGLRGYTF.

This clonotype was found many times. This sequence joins TRBV7-2 and TRBJ2-5; D gene unclear. The CDR3 totals 14 residues. Germline V gene lookup returns CDR1 SGHTA and CDR2 FQGNSA. V lost 0 bases to trimming and J lost 5 bases, with 10 bases between them. The CDR3 DNA sequence: TGTGCCAGCAGCTTAGCGGGTCGAATGGAGACCCAGTACTTC. It encodes CASSLAGRMETQYF.

This clonotype was counted at least ten times. This chain joins TRBV6-2 or TRBV6-3 and TRBJ1-5, with 10 bases aligning to TRBD1. Trimming at V came to 2 bases and at J to 5 bases, leaving 6 bases not matched to a gene. CDR3 length: 16 amino acids. Germline V gene sequence: CDR1 MNHEY, CDR2 SVGEGT. The CDR3 DNA sequence: TGTGCCAGCAGTTACGAAGGACAGGGGGTTTATCAGCCCCAGCATTTT. It specifies CASSYEGQGVYQPQHF.

This clonotype was picked up a small number of times. This sequence joins TRBV19 and TRBJ2-1; 11 bases are shared with TRBD2. The CDR3 length is 13 residues. Germline trimming cut 8 bases from V and 6 bases from J; bases unmatched to any gene: 3. CDR1 and CDR2 (germline): LNHDA, SQIVND (reference sequence). This CDR3 reads CASGLAGGNEQFF. CDR3 coding DNA: TGTGCCAGTGGGCTAGCGGGAGGCAATGAGCAGTTCTTC.

This rearrangement joins TRBV11-3 to TRBJ1-1, with D unclear. Germline V gives CDR1 SGHNT, CDR2 YENEEA. V was trimmed by 5 bases and J by 4 bases, leaving 17 bases between them. The CDR3 covers 15 residues. The CDR3 spells CASSLAPLVATEAFF. CDR3 DNA sequence: TGTGCCAGCAGCCTCGCCCCCCTTGTCGCCACTGAAGCTTTCTTT.

This clonotype was seen ten or more times. J is TRBJ1-6 and V is TRBV20-1; D call uncertain. Germline CDR1 is DFQATT and CDR2 is SNEGSKA (reference sequence). Trimming stripped 3 bases from V and 5 bases from J, with 14 bases between. The CDR3 runs to 15 residues. The CDR3: CSASLGNRNNSPLHF. The CDR3 nucleotides are TGCAGTGCTAGTTTGGGGAATCGGAATAATTCACCCCTCCACTTT.

This clonotype appeared many times. This rearrangement joins TRBV4-3 to TRBJ2-1; D call uncertain. CDR1 is LGHNA, CDR2 YSLEER, per germline. Trimming shortened V by 4 bases and J by 3 bases, and 13 bases separated the two germline ends. This CDR3 is built from 15 residues. CDR3 amino acids: CASSPDGSYYNEQFF. CDR3 in DNA: TGCGCCAGCAGCCCTGACGGGTCCTACTACAATGAGCAGTTCTTC.

Turning to this clonotype: It may be a read error: a sequence one base away is much more abundant. This CDR3 is missing its conserved last phenylalanine or tryptophan, likely due to a read error. The gene calls are TRBV7-2 and TRBJ1-1, with 9 bases aligning to TRBD1. The germline V gene has CDR1 SGHTA and CDR2 FQGNSA. The length of the CDR3 is 16 residues. V lost 5 bases and J lost 1; bases outside the gene matches: 8. In DNA form, the CDR3 reads TGTGCCAGCAGCGCCGGGACAGGGCGGGAGAACACTGAAGCTTTCCTT. It is translated as CASSAGTGRENTEAFL.

Comment on this clonotype: A much larger clone differs by one base, so this may be a read error. The V and J genes are TRBV7-6 and TRBJ1-6; D is possibly TRBD1 (5 bases). Trimming pared 3 bases from V and 8 bases from J, leaving 11 bases between. CDR3 length: 14 amino acids. Per germline, CDR1 SGHVS and CDR2 FNYEAQ. The CDR3 DNA sequence: TGTGCCAGCAGCTTCTGGGGGGATGATTCACCCCTCCACTTT. It translates to CASSFWGDDSPLHF.

V is TRBV5-1 and J is TRBJ1-1, with D perhaps matching TRBD1 (6 bases). Germline V gene sequence: CDR1 SGHRS, CDR2 YFSETQ. This CDR3 region has 16 residues. Trimming took off 1 base at V and 1 base at J, with 14 bases between the two ends. This chain's CDR3 is CASSLWGGGENTEAFF. CDR3 nucleotide sequence: TGCGCCAGCAGCTTGTGGGGGGGCGGCGAGAACACTGAAGCTTTCTTT.

In its sample, this clonotype was seen many times. The genes are TRBV7-8 and TRBJ1-6; TRBD1 aligns across 8 bases. The CDR3 covers 16 residues. Losses at the gene ends were 5 bases for V and 1 base for J; bases not matched to a gene: 4. Looked up from germline, CDR1 is SGHVS and CDR2 is FQNEAQ. The CDR3 sequence: CASSPGQGSYNSPLHF. CDR3 nucleotides: TGTGCCAGCAGCCCAGGACAGGGATCCTATAATTCACCCCTCCACTTT.

This clonotype has a handful of counts. The chain joins TRBV12-3 or TRBV12-4 to TRBJ2-3, with 16 bases aligning to TRBD2. The V segment lost 3 bases and the J segment 5 bases; nucleotides outside the gene matches: 5. The CDR3 sequence is 17 residues long. CDR3 residues: CASSFGTSGGAIDTQYF. The CDR3 DNA follows: TGTGCCAGCAGTTTTGGGACTAGCGGGGGGGCCATAGATACGCAGTATTTT.

Only a few counts were recorded for this clonotype. The V call is TRBV19, the J call TRBJ2-2; 8 bases are shared with TRBD1. The CDR3 is made up of 14 amino acids. V dropped 8 bases and J dropped 0; count of bases not matched to a gene: 2. CDR1 and CDR2 (germline): LNHDA, SQIVND (reference sequence). The CDR3 DNA follows: TGTGCCAGTGAGACAGGGGCGAACACCGGGGAGCTGTTTTTT. Protein sequence: CASETGANTGELFF.

This clonotype has just a few counts. CDR3 nucleotide sequence: TGTGCCAGCAGCGAGACTGCCCTTCAAGAGACCCAGTACTTC. As protein: CASSETALQETQYF. The chain joins TRBV5-8 to TRBJ2-5; D remains unclear. The V end was cut by 4 bases, the J end by 2 bases, with 12 bases between. Germline CDR1 is SGHTS and CDR2 is YDEGEE. This CDR3 has 14 amino acids.